The clone carrying this T cell receptor (beta chain) was detected a few times. What it binds is unknown. This sample stems from a study of beta chain features in type 1 diabetes. The ends were cut back, 5 bases at V and 7 bases at J, with 6 bases in the middle. Per the germline V gene, CDR1 is MRHNA and CDR2 is SNTAGT. The CDR3 is made up of 11 amino acids. CD4+ naive, central memory, regulatory and stem cell-like memory subsets were isolated by sorting on CD45RO/CCR7/CD25/CD127/CD95/CD27. Whole-study findings and limits: The similarity of naive, central memory and Treg TCRB repertoires appeared greater among patients than among healthy donors. Type 1 diabetes patients had TCRB CDR3s that were shorter (moderately but significantly so) in all four CD4+ subsets.

The entirety of the isolated RNA underwent reverse transcription, so expressed TCRB transcripts were sequenced. Approximately 3.5 million reads, on average, came from each naive, central memory and regulatory T cell sample. The assay was immunoSEQ multiplex PCR, and TCRdb's table has in-frame clones only and misses some. The sample carries some 700,000 clones, under 15% recorded once. This chain connects TRBV6-4 to TRBJ2-4; no reliable D call. Sequences were obtained from naive CD4+ T cells from blood. This receptor was identified in a young man with type 1 diabetes. Written as DNA, the CDR3 is TGTGCCAGCAGTCCATGGAACATTCAGTACTTC. As protein: CASSPWNIQYF.